In this sample, the clone carrying this T cell receptor (beta chain) turned up a few times. Its antigen is not identified. Time point in this sample: week 3, after first cycle of checkpoint inhibitor. One draw preceded checkpoint blockade; another followed its first cycle at week 3. Disease control meant complete response, partial response or stable disease at 12 weeks. This sample was taken from a study of blood T cell dynamics during melanoma immunotherapy. The CDR3 is made up of 14 amino acids. V lost 2 bases and J lost 3, with 11 bases in between. CDR1 and CDR2 (germline): MDHEN, SYDVKM. Findings of the study overall: At W3, later disease-control patients showed bifurcated PBMC repertoire changes, unlike progressors.

Method: immunoSEQ multiplex PCR; TCRdb's copy keeps in-frame clones and lacks some. The table has under 6,500 clones, about four fifths seen once. The source of this sequence is a human donor with melanoma. Some clones in this sample may be carry-over from other donors' samples. The specimen comprised blood, sampled from a patient treated with checkpoint blockade. The chain employs TRBV28 and TRBJ2-7; D is possibly TRBD1 (5 bases). This CDR3 is CASSLGQGDYEQYF. CDR3 DNA: TGTGCCAGCAGTTTAGGGCAGGGTGACTACGAGCAGTACTTC.